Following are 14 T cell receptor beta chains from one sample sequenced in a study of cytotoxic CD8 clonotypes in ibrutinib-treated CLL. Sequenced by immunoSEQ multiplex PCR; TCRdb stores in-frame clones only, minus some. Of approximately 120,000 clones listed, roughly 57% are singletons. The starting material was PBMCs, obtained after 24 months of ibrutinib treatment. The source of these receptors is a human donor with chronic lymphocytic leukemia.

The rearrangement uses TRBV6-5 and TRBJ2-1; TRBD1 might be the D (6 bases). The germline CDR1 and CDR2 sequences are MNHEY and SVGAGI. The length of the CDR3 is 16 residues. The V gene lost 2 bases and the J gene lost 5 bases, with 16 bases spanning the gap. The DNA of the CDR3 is TGTGCCAGCAGTTACGCCGGGACAAAAGTCAACAATGAGCAGTTCTTC. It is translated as CASSYAGTKVNNEQFF.

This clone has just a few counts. The CDR3 coding sequence is TGTGCCAGCAGTGGATGGGGGGTAGCAGGCACAGATACGCAGTATTTT. Translated, it gives CASSGWGVAGTDTQYF. The rearrangement uses TRBV6-1 and TRBJ2-3, with D possibly being TRBD2 (6 bases). CDR3 length equals 16 residues. Germline CDR1 is MNHNS and CDR2 is SASEGT. V lost 4 bases and J 1 base, leaving 15 bases between the germline ends.

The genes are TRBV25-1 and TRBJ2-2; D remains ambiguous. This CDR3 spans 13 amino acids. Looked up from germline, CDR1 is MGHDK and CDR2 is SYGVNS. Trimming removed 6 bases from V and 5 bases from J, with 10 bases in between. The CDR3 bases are TGTGCCAGCAGCCTCATGTGGACCGGGGAGCTGTTTTTT. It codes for CASSLMWTGELFF.

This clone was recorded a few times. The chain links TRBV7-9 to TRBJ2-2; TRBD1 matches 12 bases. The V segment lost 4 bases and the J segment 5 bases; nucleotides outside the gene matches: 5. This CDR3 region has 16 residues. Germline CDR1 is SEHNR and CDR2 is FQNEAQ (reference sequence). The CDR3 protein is CASSSGQGAWTGELFF. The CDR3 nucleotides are TGTGCCAGCAGCTCGGGACAGGGGGCTTGGACCGGGGAGCTGTTTTTT.

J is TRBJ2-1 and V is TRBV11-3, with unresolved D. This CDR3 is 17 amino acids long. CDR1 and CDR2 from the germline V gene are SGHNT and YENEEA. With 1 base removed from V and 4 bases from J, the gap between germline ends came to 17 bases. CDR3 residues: CASSLAQSEIRYNEQFF. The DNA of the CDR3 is TGTGCCAGCAGCTTAGCCCAATCAGAAATAAGATACAATGAGCAGTTCTTC.

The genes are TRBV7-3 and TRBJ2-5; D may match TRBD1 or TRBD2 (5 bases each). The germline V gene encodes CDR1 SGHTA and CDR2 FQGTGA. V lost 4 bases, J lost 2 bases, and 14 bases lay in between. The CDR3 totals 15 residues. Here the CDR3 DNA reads TGTGCCAGCAGCTCCGGGGCCACCTCTCAAGAGACCCAGTACTTC. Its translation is CASSSGATSQETQYF.

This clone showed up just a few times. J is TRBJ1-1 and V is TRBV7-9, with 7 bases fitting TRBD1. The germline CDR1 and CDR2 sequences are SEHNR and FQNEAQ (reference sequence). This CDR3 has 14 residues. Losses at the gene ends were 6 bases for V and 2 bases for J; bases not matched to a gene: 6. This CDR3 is CASSLTGTNTEAFF. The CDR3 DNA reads TGTGCCAGCAGTTTGACAGGGACTAACACTGAAGCTTTCTTT.

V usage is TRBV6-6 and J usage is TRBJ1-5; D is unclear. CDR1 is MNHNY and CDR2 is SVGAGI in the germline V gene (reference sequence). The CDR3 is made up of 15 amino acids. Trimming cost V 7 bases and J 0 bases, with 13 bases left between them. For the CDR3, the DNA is TGTGCCAGCAACACTGACCTTTATAGCAATCAGCCCCAGCATTTT. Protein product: CASNTDLYSNQPQHF.

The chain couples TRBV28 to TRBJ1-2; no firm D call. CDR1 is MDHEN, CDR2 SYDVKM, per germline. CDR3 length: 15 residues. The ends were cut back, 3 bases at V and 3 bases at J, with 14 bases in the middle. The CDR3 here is CASSFPSGYYYGYTF. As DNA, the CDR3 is TGTGCCAGCAGTTTCCCCTCGGGATACTACTATGGCTACACCTTC.

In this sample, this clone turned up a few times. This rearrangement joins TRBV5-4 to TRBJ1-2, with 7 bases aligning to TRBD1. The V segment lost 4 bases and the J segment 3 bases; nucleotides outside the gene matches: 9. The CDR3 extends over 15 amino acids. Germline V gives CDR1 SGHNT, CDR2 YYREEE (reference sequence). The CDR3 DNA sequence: TGTGCCAGCAGCGGCCACCCCGGGACAGACTATGGCTACACCTTC. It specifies CASSGHPGTDYGYTF.

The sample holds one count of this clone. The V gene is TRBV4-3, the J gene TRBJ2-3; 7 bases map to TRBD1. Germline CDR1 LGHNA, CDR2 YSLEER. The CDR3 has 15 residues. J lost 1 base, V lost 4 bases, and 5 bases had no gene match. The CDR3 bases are TGCGCCAGCAGCCGCGGACAGGTTGGCACAGATACGCAGTATTTT. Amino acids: CASSRGQVGTDTQYF.

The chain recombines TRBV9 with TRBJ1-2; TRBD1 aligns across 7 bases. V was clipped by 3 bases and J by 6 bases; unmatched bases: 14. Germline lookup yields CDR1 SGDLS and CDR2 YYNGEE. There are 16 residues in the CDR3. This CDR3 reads CASSATPGRGTDGYTF. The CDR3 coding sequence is TGTGCCAGCAGCGCAACCCCCGGTAGAGGGACAGATGGCTACACCTTC.

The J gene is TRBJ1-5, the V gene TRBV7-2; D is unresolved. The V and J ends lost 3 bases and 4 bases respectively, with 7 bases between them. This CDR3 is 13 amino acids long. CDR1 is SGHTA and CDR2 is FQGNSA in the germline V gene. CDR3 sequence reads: CASSFDLNQPQHF. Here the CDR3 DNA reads TGTGCCAGCAGCTTCGACTTAAATCAGCCCCAGCATTTT.

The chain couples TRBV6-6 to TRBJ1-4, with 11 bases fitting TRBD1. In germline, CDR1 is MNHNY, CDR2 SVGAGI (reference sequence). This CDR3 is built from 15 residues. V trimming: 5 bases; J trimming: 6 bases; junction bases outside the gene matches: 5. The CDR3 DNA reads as TGTGCCAGCAGTGGACAGGGGGCAAAGGATGAAAAACTGTTTTTT. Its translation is CASSGQGAKDEKLFF.